This T cell receptor beta chain was sequenced for a study of tumor and adjacent non-tumor tissue in lung cancer. Study summary: Samples averaged around 4.2 million productive TCRbeta reads each. Study-wide results and limits: TCR diversity was significantly greater in tumor than normal lung tissue.

The CDR3 has 15 amino acids. With 10 bases clipped from V and 0 bases from J, the junction kept 8 bases outside the gene matches. CDR1 and CDR2 from the germline V gene are SGHAT and FQNNGV. For this clonotype: Antigen specificity is unknown.

RNA was extracted from bulk tissue without any cell sorting. A modified ARM-PCR protocol with three rounds of nested PCR amplified TCRbeta. Each CDR3 protein is one row after TCRdb ran MiXCR on the multiplex PCR reads. In the table there are approximately 110,000 distinct CDR3 sequences, about 75% of which are singletons. The sequenced sample was lung tumor tissue. The clonotype was recovered from a woman in her sixties with non-small cell lung cancer. The V call is TRBV11-2, the J call TRBJ1-4; 7 positions match TRBD1. The CDR3 protein is CANSWDSATNEKLFF. DNA of the CDR3: TGTGCCAACAGTTGGGACAGTGCAACTAATGAAAAACTGTTTTTT.